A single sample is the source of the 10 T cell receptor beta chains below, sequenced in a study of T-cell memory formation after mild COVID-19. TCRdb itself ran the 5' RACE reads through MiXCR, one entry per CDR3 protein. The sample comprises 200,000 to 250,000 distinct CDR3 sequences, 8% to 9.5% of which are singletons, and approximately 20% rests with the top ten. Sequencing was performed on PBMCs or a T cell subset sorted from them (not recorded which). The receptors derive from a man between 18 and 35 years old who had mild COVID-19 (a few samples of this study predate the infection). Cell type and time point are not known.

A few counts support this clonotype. CDR3 in amino acids: CASSGGGSDTQYF. The CDR3 DNA sequence: TGTGCCAGCAGCGGAGGGGGGTCAGATACGCAGTATTTT. The chain is built from TRBV9 and TRBJ2-3; D could derive from TRBD1 or TRBD2 (6 bases each). Germline assignment: CDR1 SGDLS and CDR2 YYNGEE. This CDR3 has 13 residues. Trimming cost V 3 bases and J 4 bases, with 9 bases left between them.

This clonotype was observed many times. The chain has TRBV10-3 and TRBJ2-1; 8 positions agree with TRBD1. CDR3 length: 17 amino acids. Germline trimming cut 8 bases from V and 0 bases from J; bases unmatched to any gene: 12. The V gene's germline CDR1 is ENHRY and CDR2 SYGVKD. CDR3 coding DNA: TGTGCCATCTCGATGGAACTGACAGGGGTCTCCTACAATGAGCAGTTCTTC. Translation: CAISMELTGVSYNEQFF.

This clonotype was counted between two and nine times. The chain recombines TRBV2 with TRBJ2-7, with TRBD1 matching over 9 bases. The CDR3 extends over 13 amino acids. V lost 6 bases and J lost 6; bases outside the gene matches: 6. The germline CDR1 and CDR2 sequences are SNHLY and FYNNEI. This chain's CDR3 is CASSGQGSAEQYV. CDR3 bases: TGTGCCAGCAGCGGACAGGGGTCCGCCGAGCAGTACGTC.

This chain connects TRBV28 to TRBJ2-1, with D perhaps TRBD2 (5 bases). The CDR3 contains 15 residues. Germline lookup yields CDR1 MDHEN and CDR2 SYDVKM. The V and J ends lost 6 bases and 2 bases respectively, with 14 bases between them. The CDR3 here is CASSLTGWPYNEQFF. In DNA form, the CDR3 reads TGTGCCAGCAGCCTGACGGGGTGGCCCTACAATGAGCAGTTCTTC.

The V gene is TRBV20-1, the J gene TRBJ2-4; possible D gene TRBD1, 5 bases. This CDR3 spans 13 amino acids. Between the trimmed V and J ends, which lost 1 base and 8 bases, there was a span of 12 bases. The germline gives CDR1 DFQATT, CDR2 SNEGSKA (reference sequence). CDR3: CSARARDGDIQYF. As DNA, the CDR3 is TGCAGTGCTAGAGCCAGGGATGGGGACATTCAGTACTTC.

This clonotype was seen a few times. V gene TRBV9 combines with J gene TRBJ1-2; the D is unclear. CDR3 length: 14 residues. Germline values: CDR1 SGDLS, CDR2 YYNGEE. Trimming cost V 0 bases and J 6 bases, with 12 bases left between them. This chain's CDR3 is CASSVGGSNHGYTF. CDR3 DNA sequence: TGTGCCAGCAGCGTAGGAGGGTCGAACCATGGCTACACCTTC. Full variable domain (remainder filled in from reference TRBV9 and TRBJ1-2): DSGVTQTPKHLITATGQRVTLRCSPRSGDLSVYWYQQSLDQGLQFLIQYYNGEERAKGNILERFSAQQFPDLHSELNLSSLELGDSALYFCASSVGGSNHGYTFGSGTRLTVV.

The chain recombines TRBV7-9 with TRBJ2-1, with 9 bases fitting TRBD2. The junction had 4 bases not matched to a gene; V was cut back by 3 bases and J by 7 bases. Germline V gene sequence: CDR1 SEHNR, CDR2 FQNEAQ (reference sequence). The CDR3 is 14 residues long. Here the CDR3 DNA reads TGTGCCAGCAGCTTCACTAGCGGGTTAAATGAGCAGTTCTTC. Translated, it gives CASSFTSGLNEQFF.

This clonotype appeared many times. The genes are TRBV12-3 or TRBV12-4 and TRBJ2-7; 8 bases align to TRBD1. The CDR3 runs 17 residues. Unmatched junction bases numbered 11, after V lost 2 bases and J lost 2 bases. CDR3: CASSLSFAGGLPYEQYV. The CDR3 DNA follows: TGTGCCAGCAGTTTAAGTTTCGCAGGGGGCCTGCCCTACGAGCAGTACGTC.

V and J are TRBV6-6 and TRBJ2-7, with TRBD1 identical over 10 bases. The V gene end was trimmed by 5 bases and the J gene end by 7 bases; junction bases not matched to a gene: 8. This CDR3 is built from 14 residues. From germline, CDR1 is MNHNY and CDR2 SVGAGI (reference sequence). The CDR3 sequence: CASSPRTGGSEQYV. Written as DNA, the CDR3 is TGTGCCAGCAGTCCACGGACAGGGGGATCGGAGCAGTACGTC.

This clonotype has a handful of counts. CDR3 region: CASSQVTQGGTDTQYF. The DNA of the CDR3 is TGTGCCAGCAGCCAAGTTACTCAGGGGGGCACAGATACGCAGTATTTT. The genes are TRBV14 and TRBJ2-3; TRBD1 agrees at 7 bases. Trimming took 1 base from V and 1 from J; bases not matched to a gene: 5. This CDR3 spans 16 amino acids. From germline, CDR1 is SGHDN and CDR2 FVKESK.